Sequencing of this T cell receptor beta chain was carried out in a study of blood T cells in healthy people across ages. Background on the study: About one barcoded beta molecule per two T cells came from capture by template switching. Study-wide results and caveats: Naive and antigen-experienced cells could not be conclusively compared, given unsorted PBMCs. Older age went with lower TCR beta diversity per million T cells, in a roughly linear way.

Germline assignment: CDR1 KGHSH and CDR2 LQKENI. The CDR3 consists of 13 residues. The V and J ends lost 5 bases and 4 bases respectively, with 11 bases between them. Combining a sample-barcoded 5' primer with a J-beta primer mix, a second PCR ran for about 6 to 11 cycles. Tagging of each cDNA molecule was performed by a template-switch adaptor with 12 random nucleotides. TCRdb reprocessed the 5' RACE reads via MiXCR and lists one record per CDR3 protein. In the table there are about 680,000 distinct CDR3 sequences, over 45% of which are singletons. In regard to this clonotype: No antigen is known for it.

This sequence joins TRBV18 and TRBJ2-5; no clear D gene. Sequencing was performed on blood. This clonotype originated in a woman aged 60 to 75 in good health. The CDR3 DNA is TGTGCCAGCTCAACGACACCGCTAGAGACCCAGTACTTC. It specifies CASSTTPLETQYF.